This T cell receptor beta chain appears in the sequencing data of a study of blood T cells in healthy people across ages. From germline, CDR1 is LGHNA and CDR2 YSLEER. This CDR3 spans 15 amino acids. Trimming stripped 2 bases from V and 7 bases from J, with 14 bases between. A second roughly 6 to 12 cycle PCR used barcoded and J-beta primers. From the 5' RACE reads, TCRdb called clonotypes with MiXCR, one entry per CDR3 protein. The profile covers 1.4 million or so distinct CDR3 sequences, with approximately 42% appearing a single time and around 4% taken by the ten largest. In this sample, this clonotype turned up a few times.

The sample taken for sequencing was blood. This clonotype was obtained from a woman aged 18-29 years in good health. V and J are TRBV4-3 and TRBJ1-4, with D maybe TRBD1 (5 bases). The CDR3 nucleotides read TGCGCCAGCAGCCAAAGAGGGGCCAAGGGTGAAAAACTGTTTTTT. As protein: CASSQRGAKGEKLFF.